A single sample is the source of the 7 T cell receptor beta chains below, sequenced in a study of cytomegalovirus exposure and HLA in healthy donors. Some clones are missing from TCRdb's copy, which holds only in-frame ones; the method was immunoSEQ multiplex PCR. The table includes 100,000 to 150,000 clones, about 88% detected once. The specimen was PBMCs. The receptors originated from a woman between 18 and 29 years old in good health and CMV-seronegative.

The V gene is TRBV7-8, the J gene TRBJ1-5; 8 nucleotides agree with TRBD1. The CDR3 consists of 19 residues. J was trimmed by 5 bases and V by 1 base; bases with no gene match: 16. From germline, CDR1 is SGHVS and CDR2 FQNEAQ. CDR3 region: CASSLVSREMTGADQPQHF. The CDR3 DNA reads as TGTGCCAGCAGCTTAGTGTCACGGGAGATGACAGGGGCGGATCAGCCCCAGCATTTT.

This clone was picked up a small number of times. The chain recombines TRBV25-1 with TRBJ1-2; tentatively, D is TRBD1 (6 bases). The CDR3 contains 11 residues. Germline V gives CDR1 MGHDK, CDR2 SYGVNS. V was trimmed by 4 bases and J by 10 bases, leaving 10 bases between them. DNA of the CDR3: TGTGCCAGCAGTGGTACAGGGTCCTACACCTTC. The encoded protein is CASSGTGSYTF.

The genes are TRBV7-9 and TRBJ1-1, with D possibly matching TRBD1 (5 bases). The length of the CDR3 is 15 residues. The germline gives CDR1 SEHNR, CDR2 FQNEAQ (reference sequence). V dropped 1 base and J dropped 1 base, with 10 bases sitting between them. The CDR3 DNA is TGTGCCAGCAGCTTAGTCGGGGGGAAGAACACTGAAGCTTTCTTT. It codes for CASSLVGGKNTEAFF.

The rearrangement links TRBV10-3 to TRBJ1-1; D perhaps matches TRBD1 (6 bases). Germline CDR1 ENHRY, CDR2 SYGVKD. V was shortened by 0 bases and J by 10 bases, with 12 bases between the two germline ends. The CDR3 totals 13 residues. CDR3 in DNA: TGTGCCATCAGTGAGTCTGGGGGCCAGGGAGCTTTCTTT. This gives the protein CAISESGGQGAFF.

The chain joins TRBV11-2 to TRBJ2-7, with a weak D call TRBD1 (6 bases). CDR1 is SGHAT, CDR2 FQNNGV, per germline. V was clipped by 3 bases and J by 3 bases, with 9 bases between them. This CDR3 has 13 amino acids. The CDR3 DNA follows: TGTGCCAGCAGCTTCGGCAGGGGCTACGAGCAGTACTTC. It yields the protein CASSFGRGYEQYF.

This clone appeared a single time. The rearrangement joins TRBV19 to TRBJ1-5; D is perhaps TRBD1 (5 bases). The V and J ends lost 10 bases and 6 bases respectively, with 13 bases between them. Per germline, CDR1 LNHDA and CDR2 SQIVND (reference sequence). There are 12 residues in the CDR3. CDR3 nucleotides: TGTGCCACCAGAACAGGTGCTCAGCCCCAGCATTTT. Translating gives CATRTGAQPQHF.

Written as DNA, the CDR3 is TGCGCCAGCAGCCAGGACAGGGGCTACACCATATATTTT. This encodes CASSQDRGYTIYF. The chain has TRBV4-1 and TRBJ1-3, with 9 bases matching TRBD1. V lost 3 bases and J lost 8; bases outside the gene matches: 2. In germline, CDR1 is MGHRA, CDR2 YSYEKL. The CDR3 runs 13 residues.